This is a list of T cell receptor beta chains from one sample in a study of blood T cell repertoires in COVID-19. Assay: immunoSEQ multiplex PCR; the TCRdb copy retains only in-frame clones and omits some. The table lists 45,000 to 70,000 clones, about 84% of them singletons. Sequencing was performed on peripheral blood. Receptors were obtained from a man aged 55 to 70 with acute or convalescent COVID-19. The CDR3 runs from the conserved cysteine through the conserved F or W. Each record gives: CDR3 length, clone size, D gene, J gene, V gene, CDR3 DNA, CDR3 protein. The D gene is left open where the match is weak. Size tells how often a clone was seen (once, few, many) or the class of an expanded clone, and some rows leave it out.

15 | - | - | TRBJ2-7 | TRBV6-2/TRBV6-3 | TGTGCCAGCAGTTACTTGATCGACAGGACTGGCGAGCAGTACTTC | CASSYLIDRTGEQYF
17 | once | - | TRBJ1-3 | TRBV3-1/TRBV3-2 | TGTGCCAGCAGCCAGGGGCAGGGTGTTTTCTCTGGAAACACCATATATTTT | CASSQGQGVFSGNTIYF
12 | once | TRBD2 | TRBJ2-5 | TRBV2 | TGTGCCAGCTTGCGGGGGGAAGAGACCCAGTACTTC | CASLRGEETQYF
12 | few | - | TRBJ1-1 | TRBV12-3/TRBV12-4 | TGTGCCAGCAGTTTAGACGCAGCTGAAGCTTTCTTT | CASSLDAAEAFF
15 | - | - | TRBJ1-6 | TRBV6-1 | TGTGCCAGCAGTGAAGCTGTCGGGGGTAATTCACCCCTCCACTTT | CASSEAVGGNSPLHF
20 | - | - | TRBJ1-2 | TRBV19 | TGTGCCAGTAGTATAGATCAGCGTGGTCATGCAACCGCGCACTTCTATGGCTACACCTTC | CASSIDQRGHATAHFYGYTF
12 | - | - | TRBJ1-4 | TRBV7-9 | TGTGCCAGCAGCTTAGACAGGCAAAAACTGTTTTTT | CASSLDRQKLFF
13 | - | - | TRBJ1-1 | TRBV14 | TGTGCCAGCAGCCGAATGACTGACCTGGAAGCTTTCTTT | CASSRMTDLEAFF
13 | once | - | TRBJ1-2 | TRBV6-5 | TGTGCCAGCAGGGAGCGGGATTCGGATGGCTACACCTTC | CASRERDSDGYTF
12 | few | - | TRBJ1-2 | TRBV2 | TGTGCCAACAGGGAGGAGGGAGGTGGCTACACCTTC | CANREEGGGYTF
13 | - | - | TRBJ2-5 | TRBV18 | TGTGCCAGCTCACCGATGGTGGGCGAGACCCAGTACTTC | CASSPMVGETQYF
15 | - | TRBD2 | TRBJ2-7 | TRBV11-2 | TGTGCCAGCAGCCGAACGCCTAGCGGGGGCCCCGAGCAGTACTTC | CASSRTPSGGPEQYF
16 | - | - | TRBJ2-3 | TRBV10-3 | TGTGCCATCAGTGTCCTCCAAGCATATTCGGTAGATACGCAGTATTTT | CAISVLQAYSVDTQYF
13 | - | - | TRBJ2-5 | TRBV5-4 | TGTGCCAGCAGCTTGGGAGTAGTTGAGACCCAGTACTTC | CASSLGVVETQYF
14 | - | - | TRBJ1-1 | TRBV19 | TGTGCCAGTGGCCGGGGGATTATGAACACTGAAGCTTTCTTT | CASGRGIMNTEAFF
13 | - | - | TRBJ2-5 | TRBV6-5 | TGTGCCAGCAGTAAAAACAGGCAAGAGACCCAGTACTTC | CASSKNRQETQYF
12 | - | - | TRBJ2-5 | TRBV6-5 | TGTGCCAGCAGGCTATTTCAAGAGACCCAGTACTTC | CASRLFQETQYF
13 | - | - | TRBJ2-2 | TRBV12-3/TRBV12-4 | TGTGCCAGCCCGCGACAGAACACCGGGGAGCTGTTTTTT | CASPRQNTGELFF
17 | - | - | TRBJ2-2 | TRBV7-9 | TGTGCCAGCAGCCGAATCTCGGGTACTTTGTCCCCCGGGGAGCTGTTTTTT | CASSRISGTLSPGELFF
11 | once | - | TRBJ2-2 | TRBV14 | TGTGCCAGCAGCCAAGCTGGGGAGCTGTTTTTT | CASSQAGELFF